Presented here are 27 T cell receptor beta chains from one specimen sequenced in a study of type 1 and type 2 diabetes patients. PCR was run on genomic DNA. Multiplex PCR with 30 forward and 13 reverse primers amplified the TCR beta CDR3. TCRdb recomputed calls from the multiplex PCR reads with MiXCR, one row per CDR3 protein. The table has 270,000 or so distinct CDR3 sequences, around 47% seen once. The sequencing input was peripheral blood mononuclear cells (PBMCs). The receptors originated from a man younger than 30 with type 2 diabetes.

On this clonotype itself: This sequence may be a read error, since a much larger clone differs from it by one base. The V gene is TRBV5-1, the J gene TRBJ2-7; D unclear. CDR1 SGHRS and CDR2 YFSETQ come from the germline V gene. The CDR3 contains 11 residues. V shed 4 bases and J shed 7 bases, with 9 bases lying between them. The CDR3 region has the DNA TGCGCCAGCAGCACTTACAATGAGCAGTACTTC. Amino acids: CASSTYNEQYF.

The sample holds a few counts of this clonotype. The rearrangement uses TRBV19 and TRBJ2-7, with D tentatively TRBD1 (5 bases). This CDR3 has 15 residues. In germline, CDR1 is LNHDA, CDR2 SQIVND (reference sequence). V was trimmed by 3 bases and J by 4 bases, leaving 16 bases between them. CDR3 DNA: TGTGCCAGTAGTATTAGACAGATGGCCGAATACGAGCAGTACTTC. Translating it yields CASSIRQMAEYEQYF.

This chain uses TRBV7-9 with TRBJ2-3; D remains ambiguous. From germline, CDR1 is SEHNR and CDR2 FQNEAQ (reference sequence). V was pared by 0 bases and J by 4 bases, with 2 bases between. CDR3 length: 12 residues. CDR3 protein: CASSLAADTQYF. The CDR3 DNA sequence: TGTGCCAGCAGCTTAGCGGCAGATACGCAGTATTTT.

The V gene is TRBV2, the J gene TRBJ1-5; D might be TRBD1 (5 bases). The CDR3 has 15 amino acids. Germline loops: CDR1 SNHLY, CDR2 FYNNEI. With 3 bases removed from V and 9 bases from J, the gap between germline ends came to 18 bases. The CDR3 DNA reads TGTGCCAGCAGTGAGGTTGGGACTATTACGGGGCCCCAGCATTTT. Protein: CASSEVGTITGPQHF.

The J gene is TRBJ2-3, the V gene TRBV2; D gene ambiguous. Per germline, CDR1 SNHLY and CDR2 FYNNEI. The V gene lost 8 bases and the J gene lost 4 bases, with 19 bases spanning the gap. The CDR3 runs to 15 residues. The DNA of the CDR3 is TGTGCCAGCGGACCCCAAGTTGGAGTCGCAGATACGCAGTATTTT. This codes for CASGPQVGVADTQYF. Full variable domain (outside the CDR3, taken from reference TRBV2 and TRBJ2-3): EPEVTQTPSHQVTQMGQEVILRCVPISNHLYFYWYRQILGQKVEFLVSFYNNEISEKSEIFDDQFSVERPDGSNFTLKIRSTKLEDSAMYFCASGPQVGVADTQYFGPGTRLTVL.

The DNA of the CDR3 is TGTGCCAGCAGCGAAACAGAGATTATCGAAAAACTGTTTTTT. It specifies CASSETEIIEKLFF. The rearrangement uses TRBV7-2 and TRBJ1-4, with D unclear. The germline gives CDR1 SGHTA, CDR2 FQGNSA. There are 14 residues in the CDR3. V gave up 5 bases and J gave up 8 bases, with 15 bases separating them.

In this sample, this clonotype turned up many times. The genes are TRBV10-3 and TRBJ2-7; D could derive from TRBD1 or TRBD2 (5 bases each). Trimming stripped 7 bases from V and 3 bases from J, with 16 bases between. This CDR3 spans 14 amino acids. CDR1 is ENHRY and CDR2 is SYGVKD in the germline V gene. Here the CDR3 DNA reads TGTGCCATCATGAGGGGCAGGGAAATCTACGAGCAGTACTTC. This encodes CAIMRGREIYEQYF.

The chain employs TRBV12-3 or TRBV12-4 and TRBJ2-1; D might be TRBD2 (6 bases). Trimming shortened V by 6 bases and J by 2 bases, and 23 bases separated the two germline ends. The CDR3 spans 18 residues. CDR3 residues: CASSFPPQWTTPYNEQFF. The CDR3 DNA reads TGTGCCAGCAGCTTCCCCCCCCAGTGGACTACACCCTACAATGAGCAGTTCTTC.

This clonotype was observed a single time. The chain employs TRBV7-2 and TRBJ2-7, with TRBD2 identical over 7 bases. The germline V gene has CDR1 SGHTA and CDR2 FQGNSA. V was pared by 2 bases and J by 7 bases, with 5 bases of the junction left unmatched. CDR3 length: 13 residues. The CDR3 reads CASSLRGTKEQYF. The CDR3 DNA follows: TGTGCCAGCAGCTTAAGAGGGACTAAGGAGCAGTACTTC. Using reference TRBV7-2 and TRBJ2-7 for the parts outside the CDR3, the full variable domain is GAGVSQSPSNKVTEKGKDVELRCDPISGHTALYWYRQSLGQGLEFLIYFQGNSAPDKSGLPSDRFSAERTGGSVSTLTIQRTQQEDSAVYLCASSLRGTKEQYFGPGTRLTVT.

The chain links TRBV7-8 to TRBJ2-7; tentative D call: TRBD1 (6 bases). The germline CDR1 and CDR2 sequences are SGHVS and FQNEAQ. The CDR3 length is 15 residues. V lost 1 base and J lost 1, with 11 bases in between. CDR3 residues: CASSLEGRGSYEQYF. The DNA of the CDR3 is TGTGCCAGCAGCTTAGAAGGTAGGGGGTCCTACGAGCAGTACTTC.

This chain links TRBV2 with TRBJ2-1, with D perhaps assigned TRBD1 or TRBD2 (5 bases each). The CDR3 totals 13 residues. Trimming cost V 8 bases and J 5 bases, with 13 bases left between them. Germline CDR1 is SNHLY and CDR2 is FYNNEI. CDR3 in DNA: TGTGCCAGCGAGGGAAGGGGTAACAATGAGCAGTTCTTC. It specifies CASEGRGNNEQFF. Full variable domain (missing parts from reference TRBV2 and TRBJ2-1): EPEVTQTPSHQVTQMGQEVILRCVPISNHLYFYWYRQILGQKVEFLVSFYNNEISEKSEIFDDQFSVERPDGSNFTLKIRSTKLEDSAMYFCASEGRGNNEQFFGPGTRLTVL.

The chain carries TRBV15 and TRBJ2-5; D ambiguous. The CDR3 spans 14 residues. CDR1 and CDR2 from the germline V gene are LNHNV and YYDKDF (reference sequence). The V end lost 4 bases, the J end lost 5 bases, and 14 bases lay between the germline ends. The CDR3 is CATSMQASKETQYF. CDR3 nucleotide sequence: TGTGCCACCAGCATGCAGGCAAGTAAGGAGACCCAGTACTTC. The variable domain in full, with the rest retrieved from reference TRBV15 and TRBJ2-5, is DAMVIQNPRYQVTQFGKPVTLSCSQTLNHNVMYWYQQKSSQAPKLLFHYYDKDFNNEADTPDNFQSRRPNTSFCFLDIRSPGLGDTAMYLCATSMQASKETQYFGPGTRLLVL.

This chain connects TRBV14 to TRBJ2-7; TRBD2 aligns across 8 bases. Germline CDR1 is SGHDN and CDR2 is FVKESK. There are 16 residues in the CDR3. Trimming removed 6 bases from V and 4 bases from J; junction bases left unmatched: 14. The CDR3 sequence: CASRTPRSGGRYEQYF. The CDR3 nucleotides are TGTGCCAGCAGAACACCTCGGAGCGGGGGCAGATACGAGCAGTACTTC.

This clonotype has a count of ten or more. The chain links TRBV25-1 to TRBJ2-7; D may be TRBD1 (6 bases). The ends were cut back, 3 bases at V and 7 bases at J, with 19 bases in the middle. The CDR3 has 15 amino acids. Germline V gene data show CDR1 as MGHDK and CDR2 as SYGVNS. CDR3 in amino acids: CASSDPEDRGLEQYF. DNA for the CDR3: TGTGCCAGCAGTGATCCCGAGGACAGAGGTTTGGAGCAGTACTTC.

The count of this clonotype is one. The chain combines TRBV28 with TRBJ2-7; TRBD2 matches at 13 bases. The CDR3 totals 13 residues. Trimming took 10 bases from V and 4 from J; bases not matched to a gene: 4. Per the germline V gene, CDR1 is MDHEN and CDR2 is SYDVKM. The CDR3 nucleotides are TGTGCCATCATGACTAGCGGGGGGTACGAGCAGTACTTC. As protein: CAIMTSGGYEQYF.

CDR3 loop: CASSASTYEQYF. CDR3 in DNA: TGTGCCAGCAGTGCGTCGACCTACGAGCAGTACTTC. J is TRBJ2-7 and V is TRBV6-5; D uncertain. Trimming stripped 5 bases from V and 2 bases from J, with 7 bases between. In germline, CDR1 is MNHEY, CDR2 SVGAGI. The CDR3 is 12 residues long.

This rearrangement joins TRBV5-8 to TRBJ1-2, with no clear D. V dropped 1 base and J dropped 0 bases, with 7 bases sitting between them. The length of the CDR3 is 14 residues. CDR1 is SGHTS, CDR2 YDEGEE, per germline. Here the CDR3 reads CASSLWQANYGYTF. CDR3 coding DNA: TGTGCCAGCAGCTTGTGGCAAGCTAACTATGGCTACACCTTC.

A few counts support this clonotype. V is TRBV15 and J is TRBJ2-5, with 10 bases lining up with TRBD2. The CDR3 has 20 amino acids. Looked up from germline, CDR1 is LNHNV and CDR2 is YYDKDF (reference sequence). The V gene end was trimmed by 0 bases and the J gene end by 0 bases; junction bases not matched to a gene: 13. In DNA form, the CDR3 reads TGTGCCACCAGCAGAGATCCGCTAGCGGGGGACAATAGGTACCAAGAGACCCAGTACTTC. This codes for CATSRDPLAGDNRYQETQYF.

This chain connects TRBV10-2 to TRBJ1-1; a possible D gene is TRBD1 (5 bases). With 7 bases removed from V and 10 bases from J, the gap between germline ends came to 13 bases. This CDR3 has 11 residues. Germline CDR1 reads WSHSY; CDR2 reads SAAADI. DNA for the CDR3: TGCGCCAGCAACTTGGGGGGAGCAGCTTTCTTT. Translating it yields CASNLGGAAFF.

Many counts were recorded for this clonotype. The rearrangement joins TRBV30 to TRBJ1-2, with D perhaps matching TRBD1 (5 bases). Trimming stripped 0 bases from V and 7 bases from J, with 9 bases between. CDR3 length equals 12 residues. The germline V gene encodes CDR1 GTSNPN and CDR2 SVGIG (reference sequence). CDR3 nucleotides: TGTGCCTGGAGTGTACAGGTAGCTGGCTACACCTTC. It yields the protein CAWSVQVAGYTF.

The chain employs TRBV20-1 and TRBJ1-2; no firm D call. Looked up from germline, CDR1 is DFQATT and CDR2 is SNEGSKA (reference sequence). V lost 6 bases and J 3 bases, leaving 14 bases between the germline ends. The CDR3 spans 13 residues. DNA for the CDR3: TGCAGTGCGAGTGCCTCGGCCTACTATGGCTACACCTTC. This sequence encodes CSASASAYYGYTF.

The chain carries TRBV15 and TRBJ1-4; TRBD1 matches 7 bases. Per the germline V gene, CDR1 is LNHNV and CDR2 is YYDKDF (reference sequence). Unmatched junction bases numbered 11, after V lost 5 bases and J lost 8 bases. The CDR3 runs to 15 residues. The CDR3 DNA follows: TGTGCCACCAGCGGACCCAAAGGGGGCGCCGAAAAACTGTTTTTT. Amino acids: CATSGPKGGAEKLFF.

V gene TRBV2 combines with J gene TRBJ2-5; the match to TRBD1 covers 8 bases. CDR3 length: 14 residues. The ends lost 6 bases at V and 4 bases at J; junction bases unmatched: 7. Germline lookup yields CDR1 SNHLY and CDR2 FYNNEI. The CDR3 protein is CASSATGERETQYF. The CDR3 DNA follows: TGTGCCAGCAGCGCGACAGGGGAAAGAGAGACCCAGTACTTC.

This chain uses TRBV9 with TRBJ2-4; no clear D gene. Trimming removed 0 bases at V and 8 bases at J, with 9 bases between. CDR3 length: 13 residues. Per the germline V gene, CDR1 is SGDLS and CDR2 is YYNGEE. The DNA for the CDR3 is TGTGCCAGCAGCGTAGGTACGAGAGACATTCAGTACTTC. Protein product: CASSVGTRDIQYF.

Remarks on this clonotype: This may stem from a read error, because a much larger clone lies one nucleotide away. The chain employs TRBV2 and TRBJ2-7, with a possible D match to TRBD2 (6 bases). V lost 3 bases and J 6 bases, leaving 18 bases between the germline ends. The CDR3 loop spans 15 amino acids. Germline-derived CDR1 and CDR2 are SNHLY and FYNNEI. DNA of the CDR3: TGTGCCAGCAGTGAGCCAAGGGAGGCCTTCTGCGAGCAGTACTTC. This gives the protein CASSEPREAFCEQYF.

This clonotype was recorded at least ten times. The CDR3 spells CAIRRGEWETQYF. As DNA, the CDR3 is TGTGCCATCAGAAGGGGCGAATGGGAGACCCAGTACTTC. V usage is TRBV10-3 and J usage is TRBJ2-5, with TRBD1 as a possible D gene (5 bases). Looked up from germline, CDR1 is ENHRY and CDR2 is SYGVKD. Trimming shortened V by 6 bases and J by 5 bases, and 13 bases separated the two germline ends. The CDR3 is 13 amino acids.

The chain couples TRBV9 to TRBJ1-1, with D uncertain. Trimming pared 0 bases from V and 0 bases from J, leaving 9 bases between. Looked up from germline, CDR1 is SGDLS and CDR2 is YYNGEE. The CDR3 contains 15 residues. As DNA, the CDR3 is TGTGCCAGCAGCGTAGCGGAATTTATGAACACTGAAGCTTTCTTT. It yields the protein CASSVAEFMNTEAFF.